These 29 T cell receptor beta chains share one sample of origin, sequenced in a study of blood T cell repertoires in COVID-19. Assay used: immunoSEQ multiplex PCR; TCRdb lists only in-frame clones, some missing. The data contain 110,000 to 150,000 clones, roughly 80% of them seen just once; the ten biggest clones take up around 3.7%. Sequenced material: peripheral blood. The receptors stem from a man in his sixties or seventies who had recovered from COVID-19.

J is TRBJ2-7 and V is TRBV7-8, with 12 positions matching TRBD1. With 7 bases clipped from V and 1 base from J, the junction kept 5 bases outside the gene matches. From germline, CDR1 is SGHVS and CDR2 FQNEAQ. CDR3 length equals 15 residues. The CDR3 loop is CASISGQGASYEQYF. CDR3 bases: TGTGCCAGCATCTCGGGACAGGGGGCATCCTACGAGCAGTACTTC. Full variable domain (outside the CDR3, taken from reference TRBV7-8 and TRBJ2-7): GAGVSQSPRYKVAKRGQDVALRCDPISGHVSLFWYQQALGQGPEFLTYFQNEAQLDKSGLPSDRFFAERPEGSVSTLKIQRTQQEDSAVYLCASISGQGASYEQYFGPGTRLTVT.

This sequence joins TRBV5-1 and TRBJ2-3, with 7 bases that match TRBD2. Germline-derived CDR1 and CDR2 are SGHRS and YFSETQ. J lost 0 bases, V lost 6 bases, and 7 bases had no gene match. CDR3 length equals 15 residues. The CDR3 bases are TGCGCCAGCATCCTTAGCGGGCTTAGCACAGATACGCAGTATTTT. This encodes CASILSGLSTDTQYF.

The V call is TRBV30, the J call TRBJ1-3; D perhaps matches TRBD1 (6 bases). V shed 4 bases and J shed 7 bases, with 20 bases lying between them. Per germline, CDR1 GTSNPN and CDR2 SVGIG (reference sequence). The CDR3 contains 15 residues. CDR3 in amino acids: CAWTQQGLSRNTIYF. The CDR3 bases are TGTGCCTGGACACAGCAGGGGTTAAGCCGGAACACCATATATTTT. The full variable domain, in which reference TRBV30 and TRBJ1-3 provide the parts outside the CDR3, is SQTIHQWPATLVQPVGSPLSLECTVEGTSNPNLYWYRQAAGRGLQLLFYSVGIGQISSEVPQNLSASRPQDRQFILSSKKLLLSDSGFYLCAWTQQGLSRNTIYFGEGSWLTVV.

The rearrangement joins TRBV10-2 to TRBJ2-7; 8 bases are a match to TRBD2. Germline loops: CDR1 WSHSY, CDR2 SAAADI. This CDR3 is built from 13 residues. The trim removed 5 bases at V and 6 bases at J, leaving 6 bases unmatched. The CDR3 here is CASSIPGGPEQYF. CDR3 nucleotide sequence: TGCGCCAGCAGTATCCCGGGAGGGCCCGAGCAGTACTTC.

Here the CDR3 reads CASSPGVTGATEAFF. In DNA form, the CDR3 reads TGTGCCAGCAGCCCCGGGGTCACAGGGGCCACTGAAGCTTTCTTT. The genes are TRBV6-2 or TRBV6-3 and TRBJ1-1; 7 nucleotides match TRBD1. The V segment lost 6 bases and the J segment 4 bases; nucleotides outside the gene matches: 11. The germline V gene has CDR1 MNHEY and CDR2 SVGEGT. The CDR3 loop spans 15 amino acids.

A few counts support this clone. The rearrangement joins TRBV27 to TRBJ1-5; 7 bases agree with TRBD1. This CDR3 spans 17 amino acids. The germline gives CDR1 MNHEY, CDR2 SMNVEV (reference sequence). Germline trimming cut 5 bases from V and 8 bases from J; bases unmatched to any gene: 18. This chain's CDR3 is CASSPGPGTALSEPQHF. In nucleotides, the CDR3 is TGTGCCAGCAGTCCTGGGCCAGGGACAGCTCTTTCTGAGCCCCAGCATTTT.

This sequence joins TRBV10-3 and TRBJ2-7; 11 bases line up with TRBD1. The CDR3 is 16 amino acids. Looked up from germline, CDR1 is ENHRY and CDR2 is SYGVKD. Losses at the gene ends were 6 bases for V and 1 base for J; bases not matched to a gene: 8. CDR3 sequence reads: CAIRGGDRGVSYEQYF. The CDR3 coding sequence is TGTGCCATCAGGGGAGGGGACAGGGGGGTGTCCTACGAGCAGTACTTC.

The rearrangement uses TRBV24-1 and TRBJ2-3; the match to TRBD2 covers 10 bases. Per germline, CDR1 KGHDR and CDR2 SFDVKD. V lost 2 bases to trimming and J lost 3 bases; unmatched junction nucleotides: 13. This CDR3 region has 19 residues. The CDR3 sequence: CATSDWKEVGTSVTDTQYF. CDR3 sequence (DNA): TGTGCCACCAGTGATTGGAAAGAAGTGGGGACTAGCGTAACAGATACGCAGTATTTT.

CDR3 bases: TGCGCCAGCAGTGAGGCGGGAGCAGATACGCAGTATTTT. Translating it yields CASSEAGADTQYF. The chain recombines TRBV10-2 with TRBJ2-3, with 7 nucleotides matching TRBD2. The CDR3 runs 13 residues. Losses at the gene ends were 2 bases for V and 4 bases for J; bases not matched to a gene: 0. CDR1 and CDR2 from the germline V gene are WSHSY and SAAADI.

The chain couples TRBV7-6 to TRBJ2-3, with TRBD2 identical over 7 bases. The V gene end was trimmed by 5 bases and the J gene end by 2 bases; junction bases not matched to a gene: 7. From germline, CDR1 is SGHVS and CDR2 FNYEAQ. This CDR3 is built from 15 residues. CDR3 sequence: CASSTPGTNTDTQYF. Written as DNA, the CDR3 is TGTGCCAGCAGCACTCCCGGGACTAACACAGATACGCAGTATTTT.

The V gene is TRBV6-5, the J gene TRBJ1-6; 7 positions match TRBD1. Trimming at V came to 6 bases and at J to 5 bases, leaving 7 bases not matched to a gene. The CDR3 consists of 15 residues. Germline V CDR1 and CDR2: MNHEY, SVGAGI. CDR3 in amino acids: CASRLSGTDNSPLHF. CDR3 coding DNA: TGTGCCAGCAGACTCTCCGGGACAGATAATTCACCCCTCCACTTT.

This rearrangement joins TRBV18 to TRBJ1-1, with a possible D match to TRBD1 (6 bases). V was cut by 6 bases and J by 4 bases, with 12 bases left in between. Germline values: CDR1 KGHSH, CDR2 LQKENI. The CDR3 covers 13 residues. DNA for the CDR3: TGTGCCAGCTCCCGGAAAGGGGGCACTGAAGCTTTCTTT. It is translated as CASSRKGGTEAFF.

The gene calls are TRBV6-5 and TRBJ1-1, with D possibly TRBD1 on 6 matching bases. Germline CDR1 reads MNHEY; CDR2 reads SVGAGI. This CDR3 spans 13 amino acids. The V and J ends lost 7 bases and 4 bases respectively, with 13 bases between them. CDR3 region: CASTHRETTEAFF. CDR3 in DNA: TGTGCCAGCACTCACAGGGAGACCACTGAAGCTTTCTTT.

Only a few counts were recorded for this clone. This chain connects TRBV9 to TRBJ2-5; D is unclear. The V and J ends lost 5 bases and 5 bases respectively, with 16 bases between them. The CDR3 totals 14 residues. CDR1 is SGDLS, CDR2 YYNGEE, per germline. In nucleotides, the CDR3 is TGTGCCAGCAGTCCCACAGTACTCTCCGAGACCCAGTACTTC. Residues: CASSPTVLSETQYF. The complete variable domain, with remaining parts taken from reference TRBV9 and TRBJ2-5, reads DSGVTQTPKHLITATGQRVTLRCSPRSGDLSVYWYQQSLDQGLQFLIQYYNGEERAKGNILERFSAQQFPDLHSELNLSSLELGDSALYFCASSPTVLSETQYFGPGTRLLVL.

J is TRBJ2-5 and V is TRBV2; 9 bases fit TRBD1. This CDR3 is 13 amino acids long. The germline gives CDR1 SNHLY, CDR2 FYNNEI. J lost 4 bases, V lost 8 bases, and 5 bases had no gene match. CDR3 protein: CASGDRGGETQYF. The DNA for the CDR3 is TGTGCCAGCGGCGACAGGGGGGGAGAGACCCAGTACTTC.

This clone was counted a few times. The V and J genes are TRBV30 and TRBJ1-2; tentative D call: TRBD1 (6 bases). Trimming took off 3 bases at V and 7 bases at J, with 15 bases between the two ends. CDR1 is GTSNPN, CDR2 SVGIG, per germline (reference sequence). The CDR3 totals 13 residues. In nucleotides, the CDR3 is TGTGCCTGGAGCGCAACCACAGGGTCTGGCTACACCTTC. Amino acid sequence: CAWSATTGSGYTF.

This rearrangement joins TRBV2 to TRBJ2-7, with 10 bases fitting TRBD2. V lost 6 bases to trimming and J lost 5 bases; unmatched junction nucleotides: 10. Germline CDR1 and CDR2: SNHLY and FYNNEI. The CDR3 spans 15 residues. This CDR3 is CASRDLAGVWDEQYF. DNA for the CDR3: TGTGCCAGCAGGGATCTAGCGGGAGTTTGGGACGAGCAGTACTTC.

J is TRBJ2-7 and V is TRBV2; D may be TRBD2 (5 bases). V was pared by 4 bases and J by 5 bases, with 9 bases between. Germline V lookup: CDR1 SNHLY, CDR2 FYNNEI. This CDR3 contains 12 residues. In nucleotides, the CDR3 is TGTGCCAGCAGTGTGGCGGGTAACGAGCAGTACTTC. Its translation is CASSVAGNEQYF.

This clone was seen a few times. This sequence joins TRBV18 and TRBJ2-2; maybe TRBD1 (6 bases). The CDR3 is 14 amino acids. Germline V gene sequence: CDR1 KGHSH, CDR2 LQKENI. With 3 bases removed from V and 4 bases from J, the gap between germline ends came to 9 bases. CDR3 loop: CASSPRQVTGELFF. The CDR3 DNA is TGTGCCAGCTCACCTCGACAGGTCACCGGGGAGCTGTTTTTT.

This clone turned up a few times. The chain is built from TRBV5-4 and TRBJ2-2, with TRBD2 identical over 9 bases. CDR3 length: 16 residues. Germline values: CDR1 SGHNT, CDR2 YYREEE (reference sequence). V was clipped by 3 bases and J by 3 bases; unmatched bases: 6. The CDR3: CASSSKLAGDTGELFF. The DNA of the CDR3 is TGTGCCAGCAGCTCCAAACTAGCGGGTGACACCGGGGAGCTGTTTTTT.

CDR3 nucleotides: TGTGCCACCAGTGCTAGCGGGAGGGAAGATACGCAGTATTTT. Amino acids: CATSASGREDTQYF. The rearrangement links TRBV24-1 to TRBJ2-3; 12 bases match TRBD2. V shed 5 bases, J shed 5 bases, and the junction held 1 base outside the gene matches. This CDR3 comprises 14 residues. CDR1 is KGHDR, CDR2 SFDVKD, per germline.

The chain recombines TRBV6-2 or TRBV6-3 with TRBJ2-7, with TRBD1 as a possible D gene (5 bases). Germline CDR1 and CDR2: MNHEY and SVGEGT. The CDR3 loop spans 14 amino acids. V was trimmed by 6 bases and J by 7 bases, leaving 19 bases between them. The CDR3 sequence is CASSFDRSYVEQYF. The CDR3 bases are TGTGCCAGCAGCTTCGACAGATCCTACGTAGAGCAGTACTTC.

This clone was detected once. The J gene is TRBJ1-1, the V gene TRBV4-1; D remains unclear. V was shortened by 0 bases and J by 8 bases, with 4 bases between the two germline ends. The CDR3 loop spans 11 amino acids. Germline loops: CDR1 MGHRA, CDR2 YSYEKL. In nucleotides, the CDR3 is TGCGCCAGCAGCCAAGACAGAGAAGCTTTCTTT. Translated: CASSQDREAFF.

V and J are TRBV7-2 and TRBJ1-2, with D possibly matching TRBD1 (6 bases). From germline, CDR1 is SGHTA and CDR2 FQGNSA. The ends were cut back, 1 base at V and 0 bases at J, with 9 bases in the middle. CDR3 length equals 15 residues. The CDR3, as DNA: TGTGCCAGCAGCTTAGACAGGGAAGCTAACTATGGCTACACCTTC. It encodes CASSLDREANYGYTF.

The V and J genes are TRBV4-3 and TRBJ1-1; D call uncertain. The CDR3 totals 13 residues. Germline CDR1 is LGHNA and CDR2 is YSLEER. V was trimmed by 1 base and J by 9 bases, leaving 12 bases between them. As DNA, the CDR3 is TGCGCCAGCAGCCAAGTGCCGGGGAGTAAAGCTTTCTTT. It is translated as CASSQVPGSKAFF.

This clone was observed a single time. V gene TRBV7-2 combines with J gene TRBJ2-2; TRBD1 matches 9 bases. The CDR3 is made up of 15 amino acids. The germline V gene encodes CDR1 SGHTA and CDR2 FQGNSA. The ends lost 5 bases at V and 6 bases at J; junction bases unmatched: 7. CDR3 sequence reads: CASSPDRGRPGELFF. The CDR3 region has the DNA TGTGCCAGCAGCCCGGACAGGGGTCGTCCCGGGGAGCTGTTTTTT.

The V gene is TRBV12-3 or TRBV12-4, the J gene TRBJ1-5; D unclear. This CDR3 contains 13 residues. Trimming took 1 base from V and 5 from J, leaving 6 bases between them. The CDR3: CASSLVSDQPQHF. The DNA for the CDR3 is TGTGCCAGCAGTTTAGTCTCGGATCAGCCCCAGCATTTT.

The gene calls are TRBV18 and TRBJ2-1; 8 nucleotides agree with TRBD2. Germline CDR1 KGHSH, CDR2 LQKENI. The CDR3 contains 16 residues. V trimming: 3 bases; J trimming: 7 bases; junction bases outside the gene matches: 11. The DNA of the CDR3 is TGTGCCAGCTCACCCGTGCCGGGACTAGGGGCTAATGAGCAGTTCTTC. Protein: CASSPVPGLGANEQFF.

The rearrangement links TRBV29-1 to TRBJ1-1, with D uncertain. CDR3 size: 16 residues. Trimming left V 8 bases short and J 5 bases short, with 27 bases between. Germline-derived CDR1 and CDR2 are SQVTM and ANQGSEA. The CDR3: CSSDSSNQASGTEAFF. CDR3 DNA: TGCAGCTCCGATTCTTCCAACCAGGCGTCGGGAACTGAAGCTTTCTTT.